These 11 T cell receptor beta chains were all obtained from the same sample, sequenced in a study of blood T cell repertoires in COVID-19. This table comes from immunoSEQ multiplex PCR, and its TCRdb copy is limited to in-frame clones, with some not included. This sample has some 140,000 clones; 79% occur once, and the top ten carry 3% to 4.5%. Sequenced input: peripheral blood. The receptor source for this set is a man in his sixties with acute or convalescent COVID-19.

The V gene is TRBV6-6, the J gene TRBJ2-1; 12 positions agree with TRBD2. The length of the CDR3 is 19 residues. The J segment lost 2 bases and the V segment lost 5 bases, leaving 13 bases of the junction unmatched. CDR1 and CDR2 from the germline V gene are MNHNY and SVGAGI (reference sequence). The CDR3 coding sequence is TGTGCCAGCAGTCTCCGGGGGGCCCGGACTAGCGGGGCCTACAATGAGCAGTTCTTC. This encodes CASSLRGARTSGAYNEQFF.

The rearrangement links TRBV28 to TRBJ1-1; 8 nucleotides match TRBD1. The germline V gene has CDR1 MDHEN and CDR2 SYDVKM. V gave up 6 bases and J gave up 4 bases; unmatched junction bases: 7. The length of the CDR3 is 14 residues. CDR3 nucleotides: TGTGCCAGCAGACTCCTAGGACAGGGCACTGAAGCTTTCTTT. Translated: CASRLLGQGTEAFF.

The V and J genes are TRBV29-1 and TRBJ1-5, with 7 bases that match TRBD1. Germline V gene lookup returns CDR1 SQVTM and CDR2 ANQGSEA. The CDR3 totals 14 residues. V was pared by 4 bases and J by 4 bases, with 7 bases of the junction left unmatched. The CDR3 DNA sequence: TGCAGCGTTGGTCAGGGGGGACTTAATCAGCCCCAGCATTTT. Amino acid sequence: CSVGQGGLNQPQHF.

This clone was observed a single time. The chain combines TRBV7-2 with TRBJ2-2, with 7 bases matching TRBD2. This CDR3 spans 17 amino acids. Germline V gene data show CDR1 as SGHTA and CDR2 as FQGNSA. The V and J ends lost 1 base and 1 base, in that order; junction bases with no gene match: 6. This CDR3 is CASSLGFPSGNTGELFF. The CDR3 bases are TGTGCCAGCAGCTTAGGCTTCCCTAGCGGGAACACCGGGGAGCTGTTTTTT.

The rearrangement joins TRBV7-8 to TRBJ1-5; 8 nucleotides agree with TRBD1. The length of the CDR3 is 17 residues. The junction had 10 bases not matched to a gene; V was cut back by 6 bases and J by 0 bases. Germline V gives CDR1 SGHVS, CDR2 FQNEAQ. In DNA form, the CDR3 reads TGTGCCAGCAGACCCGGGACAGGAAGATATAGCAATCAGCCCCAGCATTTT. Residues: CASRPGTGRYSNQPQHF.

CDR3 sequence reads: CASSGRARNTQYF. CDR3 nucleotides: TGCGCCAGCAGCGGGAGGGCTAGGAATACGCAGTATTTT. The chain uses TRBV5-1 and TRBJ2-3; 7 nucleotides align to TRBD2. Germline V CDR1 and CDR2: SGHRS, YFSETQ. The V and J ends lost 4 bases and 7 bases, in that order; junction bases with no gene match: 6. This CDR3 has 13 amino acids. The full variable domain, its missing parts supplied by reference TRBV5-1 and TRBJ2-3, is KAGVTQTPRYLIKTRGQQVTLSCSPISGHRSVSWYQQTPGQGLQFLFEYFSETQRNKGNFPGRFSGRQFSNSRSEMNVSTLELGDSALYLCASSGRARNTQYFGPGTRLTVL.

This clone was seen once. The chain is built from TRBV28 and TRBJ1-5, with D perhaps TRBD1 (5 bases). V lost 6 bases, J lost 7 bases, and 16 bases lay in between. This CDR3 comprises 14 residues. Germline V gives CDR1 MDHEN, CDR2 SYDVKM. CDR3 protein: CASSPVRQIQPQHF. DNA of the CDR3: TGTGCCAGCAGCCCCGTCCGACAGATCCAGCCCCAGCATTTT.

The table lists this clone with a count of one. The J gene is TRBJ2-7, the V gene TRBV7-2; D unclear. The CDR3 loop spans 14 amino acids. V was cut by 6 bases and J by 2 bases, with 14 bases left in between. CDR1 is SGHTA and CDR2 is FQGNSA in the germline V gene. In nucleotides, the CDR3 is TGTGCCAGCAGTTCCGTTTGGGCCCCCTACGAGCAGTACTTC. This translates into CASSSVWAPYEQYF.

The chain's CDR3 is CASSRASFPQETQYF. As DNA, the CDR3 is TGTGCCAGCTCACGGGCGAGTTTCCCTCAAGAGACCCAGTACTTC. The V gene is TRBV18, the J gene TRBJ2-5; D not resolved. The CDR3 loop spans 15 amino acids. Germline V gives CDR1 KGHSH, CDR2 LQKENI. Deletions cut 4 bases from V and 2 bases from J, with 14 bases between.

This clone was recorded a few times. V is TRBV28 and J is TRBJ1-5, with 7 bases aligning to TRBD1. The J segment lost 4 bases and the V segment lost 7 bases, leaving 7 bases of the junction unmatched. This CDR3 is built from 14 residues. Germline-derived CDR1 and CDR2 are MDHEN and SYDVKM. The DNA for the CDR3 is TGTGCCAGCACCATAACAGGGGCAAATCAGCCCCAGCATTTT. Its protein product is CASTITGANQPQHF.

This clone showed up just a few times. The chain employs TRBV28 and TRBJ2-7; 9 bases agree with TRBD2. The germline V gene has CDR1 MDHEN and CDR2 SYDVKM. V lost 6 bases to trimming and J lost 6 bases; unmatched junction nucleotides: 9. This CDR3 is built from 14 residues. The CDR3 sequence is CASRGSGRVGEQYF. Written as DNA, the CDR3 is TGTGCCAGCAGGGGTAGCGGGAGAGTTGGCGAGCAGTACTTC.